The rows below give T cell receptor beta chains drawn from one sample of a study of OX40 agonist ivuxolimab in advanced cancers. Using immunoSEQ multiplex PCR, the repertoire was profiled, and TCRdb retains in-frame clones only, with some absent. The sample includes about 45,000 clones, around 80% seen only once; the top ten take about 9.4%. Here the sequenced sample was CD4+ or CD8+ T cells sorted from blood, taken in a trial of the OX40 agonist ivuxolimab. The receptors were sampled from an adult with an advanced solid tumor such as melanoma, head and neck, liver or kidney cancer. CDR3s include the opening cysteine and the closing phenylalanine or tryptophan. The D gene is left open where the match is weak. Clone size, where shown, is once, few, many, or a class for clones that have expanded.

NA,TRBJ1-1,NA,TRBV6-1,TGTGCCAGCAGTGAATCGGGTGGCGGAACTGAAGCTTTCTTT,CASSESGGGTEAFF
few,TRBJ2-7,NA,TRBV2,TGTGCCAGCCACCCGAGGCAGTTCGGATCCGAGCAGTACTTC,CASHPRQFGSEQYF
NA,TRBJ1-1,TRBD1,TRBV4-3,TGCGCCAGCAGCCAAGGCCCAGGGGGGTACACTGAAGCTTTCTTT,CASSQGPGGYTEAFF
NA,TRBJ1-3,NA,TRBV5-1,TGCGCCAGCAGCAGCATGCCGGGGGGCTCTGGAAACACCATATATTTT,CASSSMPGGSGNTIYF
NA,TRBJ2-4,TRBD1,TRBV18,TGTGCCAGCTCACCGTCAGGGGGTGCCAAAAACATTCAGTACTTC,CASSPSGGAKNIQYF
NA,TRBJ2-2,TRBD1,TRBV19,TGTGCCAGTACCCAGGACAGGGTGAACACCGGGGAGCTGTTTTTT,CASTQDRVNTGELFF
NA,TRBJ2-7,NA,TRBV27,TGTGCCAGCAGTTCCTTCCGTACAGCCTACGAGCAGTACTTC,CASSSFRTAYEQYF
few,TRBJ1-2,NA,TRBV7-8,TGTGCCAGCAGGGGGGGGCAGACCTATGGCTACACCTTC,CASRGGQTYGYTF
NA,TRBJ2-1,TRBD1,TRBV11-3,TGTGCCAGCAGCATGACAGGGCCCGAGCAGTTCTTC,CASSMTGPEQFF
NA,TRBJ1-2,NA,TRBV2,TGTGCCAGCAGTGTAACAGGGAAGGGAGGCTACACCTTC,CASSVTGKGGYTF
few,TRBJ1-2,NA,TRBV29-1,TGCAGCGTTGATAGGGACGGTATGAGTTATGGCTACACCTTC,CSVDRDGMSYGYTF
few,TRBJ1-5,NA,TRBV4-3,TGCGCCAGCAGCCAAGATTGGGGGGCTCAGCCCCAGCATTTT,CASSQDWGAQPQHF
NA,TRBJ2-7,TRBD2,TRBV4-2,TGTGCCAGCAGCCAAGAATGGCGGGAGCCCCACGAGCAGTACTTC,CASSQEWREPHEQYF
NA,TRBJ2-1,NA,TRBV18,TGTGCCAGCTCACCACCAAGGGATAATGAGCAGTTCTTC,CASSPPRDNEQFF
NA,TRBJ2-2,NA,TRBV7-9,TGTGCCAGCAGCCCCCAAGAGGGGGGACGGACCGGGGAGCTGTTTTTT,CASSPQEGGRTGELFF